This T cell receptor beta chain was sequenced in a study of cytomegalovirus exposure and HLA in healthy donors. Healthy bone marrow donors made up the cohort. The primer mix had 60 Vbeta and 13 Jbeta primers. Measured with immunoSEQ multiplex PCR; TCRdb has only the in-frame clones, and not every one. Here the sample spans about 120,000 clones, 74% being singletons. The germline CDR1 and CDR2 sequences are SGHRS and YFSETQ. Trimming left V 4 bases short and J 2 bases short, with 11 bases between. This CDR3 has 14 residues. V is TRBV5-1 and J is TRBJ2-3, with D hard to call. The sample was PBMCs. The origin of this receptor is a man aged 35-49 years in good health and CMV-seropositive. CDR3 in amino acids: CASSPRGATDTQYF. The DNA of the CDR3 is TGCGCCAGCAGCCCCCGTGGAGCCACAGATACGCAGTATTTT.